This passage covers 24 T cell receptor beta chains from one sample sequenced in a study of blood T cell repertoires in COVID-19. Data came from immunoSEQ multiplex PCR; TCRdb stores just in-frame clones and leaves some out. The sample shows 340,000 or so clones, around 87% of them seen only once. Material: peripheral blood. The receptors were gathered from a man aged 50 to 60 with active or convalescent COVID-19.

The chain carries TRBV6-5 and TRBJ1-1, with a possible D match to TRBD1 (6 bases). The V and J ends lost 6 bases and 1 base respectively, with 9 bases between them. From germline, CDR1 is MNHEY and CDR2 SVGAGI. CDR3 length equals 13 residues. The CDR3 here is CASSTRGNTEAFF. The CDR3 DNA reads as TGTGCCAGCAGCACCAGGGGGAACACTGAAGCTTTCTTT.

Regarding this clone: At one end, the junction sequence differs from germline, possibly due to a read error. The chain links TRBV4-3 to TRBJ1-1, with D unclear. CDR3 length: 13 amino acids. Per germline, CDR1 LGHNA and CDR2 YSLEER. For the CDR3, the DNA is TGCGCCAGCAGCGAAGAAGGCGAGGGAGGAGCTTTCTTT. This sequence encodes CASSEEGEGGAFF.

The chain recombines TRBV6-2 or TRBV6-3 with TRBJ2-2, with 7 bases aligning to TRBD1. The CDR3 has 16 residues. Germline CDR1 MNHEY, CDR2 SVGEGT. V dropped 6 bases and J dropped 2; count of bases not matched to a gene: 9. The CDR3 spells CASSKAGGPNTGELFF. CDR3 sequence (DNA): TGTGCCAGCAGCAAAGCAGGGGGACCTAACACCGGGGAGCTGTTTTTT.

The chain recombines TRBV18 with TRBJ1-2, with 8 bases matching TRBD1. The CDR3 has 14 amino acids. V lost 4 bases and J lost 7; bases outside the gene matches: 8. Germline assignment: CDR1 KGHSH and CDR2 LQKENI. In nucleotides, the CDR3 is TGTGCCAGCTCACAACTAGGACAGGGTGGTGGCTACACCTTC. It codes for CASSQLGQGGGYTF. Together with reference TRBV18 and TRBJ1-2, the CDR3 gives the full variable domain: NAGVMQNPRHLVRRRGQEARLRCSPMKGHSHVYWYRQLPEEGLKFMVYLQKENIIDESGMPKERFSAEFPKEGPSILRIQQVVRGDSAAYFCASSQLGQGGGYTFGSGTRLTVV.

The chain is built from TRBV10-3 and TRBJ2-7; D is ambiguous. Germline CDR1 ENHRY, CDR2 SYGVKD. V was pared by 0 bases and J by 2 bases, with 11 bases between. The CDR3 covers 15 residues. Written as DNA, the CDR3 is TGTGCCATCAGTGAGTCGGCAGTACCCACCTACGAGCAGTACTTC. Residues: CAISESAVPTYEQYF.

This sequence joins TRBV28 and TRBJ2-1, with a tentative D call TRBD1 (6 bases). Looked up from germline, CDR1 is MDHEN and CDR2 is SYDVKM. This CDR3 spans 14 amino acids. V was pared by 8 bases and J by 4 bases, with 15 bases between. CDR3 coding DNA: TGTGCCAGCCGAGGCCAGGGGATGTACAATGAGCAGTTCTTC. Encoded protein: CASRGQGMYNEQFF. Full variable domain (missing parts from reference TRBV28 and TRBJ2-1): DVKVTQSSRYLVKRTGEKVFLECVQDMDHENMFWYRQDPGLGLRLIYFSYDVKMKEKGDIPEGYSVSREKKERFSLILESASTNQTSMYLCASRGQGMYNEQFFGPGTRLTVL.

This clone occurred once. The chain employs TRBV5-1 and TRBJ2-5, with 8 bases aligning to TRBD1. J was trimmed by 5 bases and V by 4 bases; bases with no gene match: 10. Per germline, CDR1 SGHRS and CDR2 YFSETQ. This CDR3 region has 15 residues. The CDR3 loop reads CASSPRTGWGETQYF. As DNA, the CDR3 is TGCGCCAGCAGCCCGCGGACAGGGTGGGGGGAGACCCAGTACTTC.

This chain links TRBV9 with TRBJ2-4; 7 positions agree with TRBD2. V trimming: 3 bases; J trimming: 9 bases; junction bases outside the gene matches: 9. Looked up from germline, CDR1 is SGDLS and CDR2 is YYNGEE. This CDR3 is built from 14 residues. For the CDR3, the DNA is TGTGCCAGCAGCGCCGGACTAGATGGTGGCATTCAGTACTTC. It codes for CASSAGLDGGIQYF. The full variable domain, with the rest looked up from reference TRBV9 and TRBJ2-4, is DSGVTQTPKHLITATGQRVTLRCSPRSGDLSVYWYQQSLDQGLQFLIQYYNGEERAKGNILERFSAQQFPDLHSELNLSSLELGDSALYFCASSAGLDGGIQYFGAGTRLSVL.

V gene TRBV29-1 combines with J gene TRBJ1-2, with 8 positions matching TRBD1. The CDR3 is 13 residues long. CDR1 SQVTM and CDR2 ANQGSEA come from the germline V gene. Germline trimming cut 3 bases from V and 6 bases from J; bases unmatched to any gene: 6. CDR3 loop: CSVDLAGGDGYTF. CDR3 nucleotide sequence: TGCAGCGTTGATTTGGCAGGGGGCGATGGCTACACCTTC.

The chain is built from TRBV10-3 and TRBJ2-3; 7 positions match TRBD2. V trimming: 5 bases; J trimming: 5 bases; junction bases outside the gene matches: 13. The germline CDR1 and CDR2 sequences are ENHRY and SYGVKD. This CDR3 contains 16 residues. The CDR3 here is CAISPSRGRGIDTQYF. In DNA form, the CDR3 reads TGTGCCATCAGTCCTTCCCGAGGGCGGGGGATAGATACGCAGTATTTT.

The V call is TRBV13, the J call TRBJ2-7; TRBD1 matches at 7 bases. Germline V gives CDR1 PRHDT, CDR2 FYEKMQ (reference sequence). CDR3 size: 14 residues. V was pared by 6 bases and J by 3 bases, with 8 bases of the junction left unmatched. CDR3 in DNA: TGTGCCAGCAGTCTAAGGGACAGATTCTACGAGCAGTACTTC. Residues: CASSLRDRFYEQYF.

CDR3 coding DNA: TGCGCCAGCAGTGAAGGGGCAGACGATAGCACAGATACGCAGTATTTT. Translation gives CASSEGADDSTDTQYF. This sequence joins TRBV10-1 and TRBJ2-3; D is perhaps TRBD1 (5 bases). The CDR3 loop spans 16 amino acids. Trimming removed 3 bases at V and 0 bases at J, with 13 bases between. Germline V gives CDR1 WNHNN, CDR2 SYGVQD (reference sequence).

DNA of the CDR3: TGTGCCAGCACAACTCAGGTCTTGGCTAGCACAGATACGCAGTATTTT. This sequence encodes CASTTQVLASTDTQYF. The J gene is TRBJ2-3, the V gene TRBV5-4; D unclear. There are 16 residues in the CDR3. Germline V gives CDR1 SGHNT, CDR2 YYREEE (reference sequence). The ends were cut back, 6 bases at V and 0 bases at J, with 17 bases in the middle.

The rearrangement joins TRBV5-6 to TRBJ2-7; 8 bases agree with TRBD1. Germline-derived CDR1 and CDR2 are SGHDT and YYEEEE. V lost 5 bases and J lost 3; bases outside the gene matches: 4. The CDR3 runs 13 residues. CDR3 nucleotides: TGTGCCAGCAGAAGGACAGGGTACTACGAGCAGTACTTC. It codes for CASRRTGYYEQYF.

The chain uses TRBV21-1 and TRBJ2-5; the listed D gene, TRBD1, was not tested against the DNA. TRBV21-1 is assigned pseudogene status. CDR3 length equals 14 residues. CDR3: CARTPGQGGETQYF. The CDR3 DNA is TGTGCCAGAACCCCCGGACAGGGGGGAGAGACCCAGTACTTC.

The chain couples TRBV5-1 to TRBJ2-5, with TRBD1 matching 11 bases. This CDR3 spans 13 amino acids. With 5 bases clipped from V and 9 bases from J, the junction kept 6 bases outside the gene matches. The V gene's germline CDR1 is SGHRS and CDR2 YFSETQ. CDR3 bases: TGCGCCAGCAGTAAGGGACAGGGGGAGGCCCAGTACTTC. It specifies CASSKGQGEAQYF. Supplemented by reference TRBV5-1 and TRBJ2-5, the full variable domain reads KAGVTQTPRYLIKTRGQQVTLSCSPISGHRSVSWYQQTPGQGLQFLFEYFSETQRNKGNFPGRFSGRQFSNSRSEMNVSTLELGDSALYLCASSKGQGEAQYFGPGTRLLVL.

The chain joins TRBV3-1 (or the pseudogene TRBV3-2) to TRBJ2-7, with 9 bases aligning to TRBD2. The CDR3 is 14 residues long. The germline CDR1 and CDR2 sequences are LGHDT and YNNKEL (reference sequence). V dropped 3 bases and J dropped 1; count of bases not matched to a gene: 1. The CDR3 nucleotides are TGTGCCAGCAGCCATAGCGGGAGTTCCTACGAGCAGTACTTC. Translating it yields CASSHSGSSYEQYF.

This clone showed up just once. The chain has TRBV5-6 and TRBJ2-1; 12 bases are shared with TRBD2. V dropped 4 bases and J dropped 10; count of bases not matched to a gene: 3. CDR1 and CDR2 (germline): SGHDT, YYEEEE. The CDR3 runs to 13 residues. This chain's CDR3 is CASSQGTSGEQFF. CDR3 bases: TGTGCCAGCAGCCAAGGGACTAGCGGGGAGCAGTTCTTC.

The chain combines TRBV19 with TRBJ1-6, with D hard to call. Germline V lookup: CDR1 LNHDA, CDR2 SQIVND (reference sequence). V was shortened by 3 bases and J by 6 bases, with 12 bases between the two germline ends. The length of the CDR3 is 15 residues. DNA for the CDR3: TGTGCCAGTAGTATCGGGAGGCAGGCTAATTCACCCCTCCACTTT. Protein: CASSIGRQANSPLHF.

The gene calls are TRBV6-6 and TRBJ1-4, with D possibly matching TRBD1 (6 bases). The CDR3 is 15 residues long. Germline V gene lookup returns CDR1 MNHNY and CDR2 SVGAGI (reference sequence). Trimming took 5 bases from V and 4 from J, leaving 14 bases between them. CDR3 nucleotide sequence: TGTGCCAGCAGTGACTTCGACAGGCGTAATGAAAAACTGTTTTTT. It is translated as CASSDFDRRNEKLFF.

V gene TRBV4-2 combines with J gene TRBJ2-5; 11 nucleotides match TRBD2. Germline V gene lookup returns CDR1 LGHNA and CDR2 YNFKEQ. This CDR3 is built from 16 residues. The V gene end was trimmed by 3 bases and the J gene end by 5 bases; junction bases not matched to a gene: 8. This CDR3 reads CASSQSLAGGEETQYF. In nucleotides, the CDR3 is TGTGCCAGCAGCCAGTCCCTAGCGGGGGGCGAGGAGACCCAGTACTTC.

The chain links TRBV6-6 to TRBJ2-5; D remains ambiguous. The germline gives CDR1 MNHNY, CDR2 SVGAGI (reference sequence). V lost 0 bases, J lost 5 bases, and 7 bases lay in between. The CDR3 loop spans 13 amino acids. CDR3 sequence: CASSYSERETQYF. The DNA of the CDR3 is TGTGCCAGCAGTTACTCAGAACGGGAGACCCAGTACTTC.

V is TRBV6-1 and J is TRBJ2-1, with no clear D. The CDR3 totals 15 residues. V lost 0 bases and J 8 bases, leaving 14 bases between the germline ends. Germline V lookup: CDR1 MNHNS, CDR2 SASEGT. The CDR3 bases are TGTGCCAGCAGTGAAGCGCGTAGTTCTGTATATGAGCAGTTCTTC. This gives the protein CASSEARSSVYEQFF.

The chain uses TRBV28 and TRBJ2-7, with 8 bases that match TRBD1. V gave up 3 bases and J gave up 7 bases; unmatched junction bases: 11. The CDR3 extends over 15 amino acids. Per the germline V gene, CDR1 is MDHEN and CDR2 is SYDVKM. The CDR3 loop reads CASSLADRGMGEQYF. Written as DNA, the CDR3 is TGTGCCAGCAGTTTGGCCGACAGGGGCATGGGGGAGCAGTACTTC.